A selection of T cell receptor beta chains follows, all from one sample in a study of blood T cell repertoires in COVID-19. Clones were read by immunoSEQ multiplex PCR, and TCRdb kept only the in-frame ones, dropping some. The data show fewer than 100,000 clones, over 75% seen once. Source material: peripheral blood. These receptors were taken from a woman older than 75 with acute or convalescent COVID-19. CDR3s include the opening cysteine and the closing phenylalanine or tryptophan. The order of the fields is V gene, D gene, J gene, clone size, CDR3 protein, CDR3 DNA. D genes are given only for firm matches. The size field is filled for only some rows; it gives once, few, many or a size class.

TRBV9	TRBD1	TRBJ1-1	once	CASSVGGWAGGNTEAFF	TGTGCCAGCAGCGTAGGTGGATGGGCAGGGGGGAACACTGAAGCTTTCTTT
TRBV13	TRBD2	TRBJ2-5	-	CASSFGMASGKKETQYF	TGTGCCAGCAGCTTTGGAATGGCTAGCGGAAAAAAAGAGACCCAGTACTTC
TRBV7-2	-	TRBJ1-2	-	CASSLAFGANYGYTF	TGTGCCAGCAGCTTAGCTTTCGGGGCTAACTATGGCTACACCTTC
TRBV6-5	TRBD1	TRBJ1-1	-	CASRYDRAVNTEAFF	TGTGCCAGCAGATACGACAGGGCAGTTAACACTGAAGCTTTCTTT
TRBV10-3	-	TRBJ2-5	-	CAISAYGGQETQYF	TGTGCCATCAGTGCCTACGGGGGACAAGAGACCCAGTACTTC
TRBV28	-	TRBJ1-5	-	CASSFERGSGQPQHF	TGTGCCAGCAGTTTTGAAAGGGGTTCGGGTCAGCCCCAGCATTTT
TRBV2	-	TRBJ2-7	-	CASIRDIFSYEQYF	TGTGCCAGCATTCGGGACATTTTCTCCTACGAGCAGTACTTC
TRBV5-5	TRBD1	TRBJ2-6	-	CASSRTGITLGANVLTF	TGTGCCAGCAGCCGGACAGGGATCACTCTGGGGGCCAACGTCCTGACTTTC
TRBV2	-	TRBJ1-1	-	CASRPEWNTEAFF	TGTGCCAGCAGACCCGAGTGGAACACTGAAGCTTTCTTT
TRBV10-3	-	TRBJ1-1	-	CAISAGVGNTEAFF	TGTGCCATCAGTGCAGGGGTTGGGAACACTGAAGCTTTCTTT
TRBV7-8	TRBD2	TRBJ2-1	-	CASSAGGLAGINEQFF	TGTGCCAGCAGCGCGGGGGGACTAGCGGGAATCAATGAGCAGTTCTTC
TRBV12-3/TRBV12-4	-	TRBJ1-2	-	CASSDFNYGYTF	TGTGCCAGCAGTGACTTCAACTATGGCTACACCTTC
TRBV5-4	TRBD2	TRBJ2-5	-	CASRTGGSAETQYF	TGTGCCAGCAGGACGGGGGGTTCTGCAGAGACCCAGTACTTC
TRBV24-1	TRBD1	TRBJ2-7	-	CATSDRTGNFYEQYF	TGTGCCACCAGTGACCGGACAGGTAATTTCTACGAGCAGTACTTC
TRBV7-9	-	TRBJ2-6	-	CASSLGKGTGANVLTF	TGTGCCAGCAGCTTAGGAAAGGGGACTGGGGCCAACGTCCTGACTTTC
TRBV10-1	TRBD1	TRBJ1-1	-	CARDGFLLIKQGARAFF	TGCGCCAGAGACGGTTTTCTACTTATCAAACAGGGGGCGAGAGCTTTCTTT
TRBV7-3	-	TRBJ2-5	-	CASSLRGLGETQYF	TGTGCCAGCAGCTTGCGAGGCCTAGGCGAGACCCAGTACTTC
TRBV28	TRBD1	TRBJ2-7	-	CASSRTGSQTPSYEQYF	TGTGCCAGCAGTAGGACAGGGTCCCAGACCCCCTCCTACGAGCAGTACTTC
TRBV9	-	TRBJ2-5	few	CASSASAGTHMGTQYF	TGTGCCAGCAGCGCGTCTGCCGGGACTCACATGGGGACCCAGTACTTC
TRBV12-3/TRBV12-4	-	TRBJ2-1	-	CASSPRESQFF	TGTGCCAGCAGTCCCCGGGAATCTCAGTTCTTC
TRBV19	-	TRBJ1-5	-	CASSMGGHSNQPQHF	TGTGCCAGTAGTATGGGAGGGCATAGCAATCAGCCCCAGCATTTT
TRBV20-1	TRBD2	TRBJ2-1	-	CSASKSGRGYNEQFF	TGCAGTGCTAGTAAGAGCGGGAGAGGATACAATGAGCAGTTCTTC
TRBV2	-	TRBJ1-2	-	CASRHPGRGTEYGYTF	TGTGCCAGCAGACACCCGGGCCGGGGTACTGAATATGGCTACACCTTC
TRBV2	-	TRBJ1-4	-	CASSRGVEKLFF	TGTGCCAGCAGTAGGGGTGTTGAAAAACTGTTTTTT
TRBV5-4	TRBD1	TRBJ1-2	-	CASSPGQGSGNYGYTF	TGTGCCAGCAGCCCAGGACAGGGCAGTGGCAACTATGGCTACACCTTC
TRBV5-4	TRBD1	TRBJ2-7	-	CASSLFQGAGEQYF	TGTGCCAGCAGCTTGTTCCAGGGGGCGGGTGAGCAGTACTTC
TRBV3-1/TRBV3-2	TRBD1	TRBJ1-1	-	CASSQTGGAGQNTEAFF	TGTGCCAGCAGCCAGACAGGGGGCGCCGGGCAGAACACTGAAGCTTTCTTT
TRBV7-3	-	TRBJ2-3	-	CASSFSGTDTQYF	TGTGCCAGCAGCTTCAGCGGCACAGATACGCAGTATTTT
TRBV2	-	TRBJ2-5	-	CASSEWASPSPYF	TGTGCCAGCAGTGAATGGGCTAGCCCCTCACCTTACTTC
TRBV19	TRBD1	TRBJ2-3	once	CASSSTGVDTQYF	TGTGCCAGTAGTTCGACAGGGGTTGATACGCAGTATTTT
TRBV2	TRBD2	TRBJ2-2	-	CASRQLGGRTGELFF	TGTGCCAGCAGGCAGTTAGGCGGGAGAACCGGGGAGCTGTTTTTT